The entry below gives a single T cell receptor beta chain sequence along with its context. Its target is not known. Germline V gives CDR1 MNHNS, CDR2 SASEGT. V was shortened by 0 bases and J by 7 bases, with 12 bases between the two germline ends. CDR3 size: 14 residues. The sample comes from a study of cytomegalovirus exposure and HLA in healthy donors. Notes on the study in general: Later analysis found that TCR beta chains associated with HLA were more clonally expanded than other, equally common chains. Associated with cytomegalovirus, according to the listing, were 170 or so TCR beta chains.

The PCR made use of 60 Vbeta and 13 Jbeta primers. Sequenced by immunoSEQ multiplex PCR; TCRdb stores in-frame clones only, minus some. The sample consists of some 110,000 clones, 55% to 75% of them appearing once. Donors counted as nominally healthy when sampled, yet unrecorded immune exposures were likely. This TCR was sampled from a man aged 25-45 years in good health and CMV-seropositive. The chain uses TRBV6-1 and TRBJ1-1; possible D gene TRBD1, 5 bases. Material for sequencing was PBMCs. The CDR3: CASSEAGRDGEAFF. Here the CDR3 DNA reads TGTGCCAGCAGTGAAGCGGGCAGGGATGGTGAAGCTTTCTTT.